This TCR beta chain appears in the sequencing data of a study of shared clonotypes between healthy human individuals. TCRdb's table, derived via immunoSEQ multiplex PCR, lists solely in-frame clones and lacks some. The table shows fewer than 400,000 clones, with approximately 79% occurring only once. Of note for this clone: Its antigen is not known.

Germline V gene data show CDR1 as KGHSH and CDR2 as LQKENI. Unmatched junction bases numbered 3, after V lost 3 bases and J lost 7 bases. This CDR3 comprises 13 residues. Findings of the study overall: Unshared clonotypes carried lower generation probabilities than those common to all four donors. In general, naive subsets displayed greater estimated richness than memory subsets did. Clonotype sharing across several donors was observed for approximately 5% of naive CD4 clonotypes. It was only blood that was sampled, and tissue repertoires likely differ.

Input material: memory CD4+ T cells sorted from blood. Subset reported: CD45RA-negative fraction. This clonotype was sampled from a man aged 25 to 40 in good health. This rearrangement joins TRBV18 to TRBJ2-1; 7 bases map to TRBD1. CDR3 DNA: TGTGCCAGCTCACCTACGACAGGGAATGAGCAGTTCTTC. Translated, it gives CASSPTTGNEQFF.